This is a list of T cell receptor beta chains from one sample in a study of T-cell reconstitution after alpha-beta-depleted transplantation in children. One entry per CDR3 protein results from TCRdb running MiXCR on the PCR reads. In the table there are about 420,000 distinct CDR3 sequences, approximately 11% of which are singletons. Sample: PBMCs from the stem cell graft donor, taken from the stem cell graft. The receptor set was obtained from a human donor who donated a stem cell graft to a child with acute myeloid leukemia. The CDR3 runs from the conserved cysteine through the conserved F or W. The D gene is left open where the match is weak. The size entry is marked missing in some rows and otherwise reads once, few, many or a size class.

>-|TRBJ2-1|TRBV24-1|-
CATSGKDISYNEQFF
TGTGCCACCAGTGGTAAGGACATCTCCTACAATGAGCAGTTCTTC
>many|TRBJ2-3|TRBV4-1|-
CASSQVEGDTQYF
TGCGCCAGCAGCCAAGTAGAAGGGGATACGCAGTATTTT
>many|TRBJ1-2|TRBV7-2|TRBD1
CASSSYGQAYGYTF
TGTGCCAGCAGCTCGTATGGACAGGCCTATGGCTACACCTTC
>-|TRBJ2-6|TRBV7-2|-
CASSSGGLGANVLTF
TGTGCCAGCAGCTCCGGGGGGCTCGGGGCCAACGTCCTGACTTTC
>many|TRBJ1-4|TRBV15|-
CATSRDTALGEKLFF
TGTGCCACCAGCAGAGATACCGCACTGGGGGAAAAACTGTTTTTT
>many|TRBJ2-7|TRBV4-2|-
CASSHISGTSVVEQYF
TGTGCCAGCAGCCATATATCCGGGACATCGGTTGTTGAGCAGTACTTC
>-|TRBJ1-5|TRBV6-1|TRBD1
CAGSNRDRGNQPQHF
TGTGCCGGTTCCAACCGGGACAGGGGCAATCAGCCCCAGCATTTT
>few|TRBJ1-2|TRBV10-3|TRBD1
CAISPDEGAFGYTF
TGTGCCATCAGCCCCGATGAGGGGGCCTTTGGCTACACCTTC
>-|TRBJ2-2|TRBV7-2|-
CASSLELRAGELFF
TGTGCCAGCAGCTTAGAATTGCGCGCCGGGGAGCTGTTTTTT
>-|TRBJ2-5|TRBV5-1|-
CASSSSGVETQYF
TGCGCCAGCAGCTCGTCGGGGGTGGAGACCCAGTACTTC
>-|TRBJ2-5|TRBV5-1|-
CASSLDGSQETQYF
TGCGCCAGCAGCTTGGATGGCAGCCAAGAGACCCAGTACTTC
>few|TRBJ2-6|TRBV7-3|-
CASSLAGYGANVLTF
TGTGCCAGCAGCTTAGCGGGTTATGGGGCCAACGTCCTGACTTTC
>few|TRBJ1-2|TRBV4-2|-
CASSQEVAGDPIGYTF
TGTGCCAGCAGCCAAGAGGTAGCAGGGGACCCAATTGGCTACACCTTC
>few|TRBJ2-1|TRBV4-2|TRBD2
CASSHSGTSKIEQFF
TGTGCCAGCAGCCACTCCGGGACTAGTAAAATTGAGCAGTTCTTC
>-|TRBJ2-1|TRBV9|-
CASSPRDGNEQFF
TGTGCCAGCAGCCCTCGGGACGGGAATGAGCAGTTCTTC
>many|TRBJ1-3|TRBV20-1|-
CSARDVGSGNTIYF
TGCAGTGCTAGAGATGTGGGCTCTGGAAACACCATATATTTT
>-|TRBJ2-7|TRBV30|-
CAWEFGYEQYF
TGTGCCTGGGAGTTCGGCTACGAGCAGTACTTC
>-|TRBJ1-4|TRBV20-1|-
CSARAGETNEKLFF
TGCAGTGCTAGAGCAGGGGAAACTAATGAAAAACTGTTTTTT
>-|TRBJ1-1|TRBV12-3/TRBV12-4|-
CASSFGQGYEAFF
TGTGCCAGCAGTTTCGGGCAGGGGTATGAAGCTTTCTTT
>few|TRBJ2-1|TRBV25-1|-
CASSEMAYNEQFF
TGTGCCAGCAGTGAAATGGCCTACAATGAGCAGTTCTTC
>few|TRBJ2-1|TRBV7-2|TRBD2
CASRPRLAGMEEQFF
TGTGCCAGCAGACCCCGGTTAGCGGGGATGGAGGAGCAGTTCTTC
>-|TRBJ1-1|TRBV5-1|TRBD1
CASSSGTGGFGTEAFF
TGCGCCAGCAGCTCCGGGACAGGGGGCTTTGGCACTGAAGCTTTCTTT
>many|TRBJ2-3|TRBV10-3|-
CAISGAGTTGTDTQYF
TGTGCCATCAGCGGGGCCGGGACGACTGGCACAGATACGCAGTATTTT
>few|TRBJ1-5|TRBV20-1|-
CSARAMGQLSNQPQHF
TGCAGTGCTAGGGCGATGGGACAACTTAGCAATCAGCCCCAGCATTTT
>-|TRBJ2-1|TRBV3-1|TRBD1
CASSQEGQGYNEQFF
TGTGCCAGCAGCCAAGAGGGACAGGGGTACAATGAGCAGTTCTTC
>-|TRBJ1-1|TRBV6-1|-
CASSEKEEGNTEAFF
TGTGCCAGCAGTGAAAAAGAGGAGGGAAACACTGAAGCTTTCTTT
>-|TRBJ2-3|TRBV25-1|TRBD1
CASSQTGGRYSTDTQYF
TGTGCCAGCAGTCAAACAGGGGGCCGATATAGCACAGATACGCAGTATTTT
>few|TRBJ2-3|TRBV5-1|TRBD2
CASSREEGTDTQYF
TGCGCCAGCAGTCGGGAGGAGGGCACAGATACGCAGTATTTT
>few|TRBJ2-5|TRBV20-1|TRBD2
CSARLGLAGGQETQYF
TGCAGTGCTAGGTTGGGGCTAGCGGGGGGCCAAGAGACCCAGTACTTC
>few|TRBJ2-2|TRBV5-6|TRBD1
CASSRQGAGTGELFF
TGTGCCAGCAGCAGACAGGGGGCTGGCACCGGGGAGCTGTTTTTT
>few|TRBJ2-3|TRBV27|TRBD1
CASSLSPTGWAQYF
TGTGCCAGCAGTTTATCCCCGACAGGGTGGGCGCAGTATTTT
>few|TRBJ2-4|TRBV10-1|TRBD1
CASTTRQGSAAKNIQYF
TGCGCCAGCACCACAAGACAGGGTTCCGCGGCCAAAAACATTCAGTACTTC
>many|TRBJ1-1|TRBV4-1|-
CASSPGPTFVAFF
TGCGCCAGCAGCCCGGGACCTACCTTCGTAGCTTTCTTT
>many|TRBJ2-3|TRBV7-2|-
CASRPNSQDTQYF
TGTGCCAGCAGACCCAATAGTCAGGATACGCAGTATTTT
>many|TRBJ1-1|TRBV5-1|-
CASSLGALGTIPEAFF
TGCGCCAGCAGCTTGGGGGCCTTGGGTACAATCCCTGAAGCTTTCTTT
>few|TRBJ2-1|TRBV7-3|-
CASSLNRGSSYNEQFF
TGTGCCAGCAGCTTAAATCGGGGCAGCTCCTACAATGAGCAGTTCTTC
>-|TRBJ1-1|TRBV25-1|-
CASSGWSGKNTEAFF
TGTGCCAGCAGTGGTTGGTCAGGGAAGAACACTGAAGCTTTCTTT
>-|TRBJ1-2|TRBV19|-
CASSDTGFGYTF
TGTGCCAGTAGTGATACAGGGTTTGGCTACACCTTC
>-|TRBJ2-1|TRBV24-1|TRBD2
CATSEGLAGGPSGEQFF
TGTGCCACCAGTGAGGGACTAGCGGGAGGGCCCTCGGGTGAGCAGTTCTTC
>-|TRBJ1-4|TRBV30|TRBD1
CAWSEGQGAANEKLFF
TGTGCCTGGAGTGAAGGACAGGGGGCGGCTAATGAAAAACTGTTTTTT
>few|TRBJ2-1|TRBV7-2|TRBD2
CASSPTSGWTYNEQFF
TGTGCCAGCAGCCCGACTAGCGGGTGGACCTACAATGAGCAGTTCTTC
>many|TRBJ2-2|TRBV5-6|-
CASSLYTGELFF
TGTGCCAGCAGCTTGTACACCGGGGAGCTGTTTTTT
>few|TRBJ2-2|TRBV5-1|TRBD2
CASSLLAGEIGELFF
TGCGCCAGCAGCTTACTAGCGGGGGAGATCGGGGAGCTGTTTTTT
>many|TRBJ1-1|TRBV7-9|-
CASSFGSWGTEAFF
TGTGCCAGCAGCTTCGGGTCTTGGGGGACTGAAGCTTTCTTT
>-|TRBJ1-4|TRBV27|-
CASCPTLRGNEKLFF
TGTGCCAGTTGCCCGACCCTCCGGGGTAATGAAAAACTGTTTTTT
>few|TRBJ2-5|TRBV12-3/TRBV12-4|TRBD1
CASNLQGRQETQYF
TGTGCCAGCAACCTACAGGGGCGGCAAGAGACCCAGTACTTC
>many|TRBJ2-2|TRBV5-1|-
CASSLSTGVTGELFF
TGCGCCAGCAGCTTGTCGACGGGGGTCACCGGGGAGCTGTTTTTT
>-|TRBJ2-3|TRBV6-6|-
CASTYRPDTQYF
TGTGCCAGCACCTACCGTCCAGATACGCAGTATTTT
>few|TRBJ1-5|TRBV20-1|-
CSAPQAYSNQPQHF
TGCAGTGCCCCACAGGCATATAGCAATCAGCCCCAGCATTTT
>-|TRBJ1-6|TRBV12-3/TRBV12-4|-
CASRQSSPLHF
TGTGCCAGCCGGCAGTCATCACCCCTCCACTTT
>-|TRBJ2-1|TRBV7-6|-
CASSFFQGPNEQFF
TGTGCCAGCAGCTTTTTTCAGGGCCCCAATGAGCAGTTCTTC
>few|TRBJ2-5|TRBV14|TRBD2
CASSRTGLAFQETQYF
TGTGCCAGCAGCCGAACGGGACTAGCGTTCCAAGAGACCCAGTACTTC
>-|TRBJ2-1|TRBV18|-
CASSPPGQSSYNEQFF
TGTGCCAGCTCACCACCAGGACAGAGCTCCTACAATGAGCAGTTCTTC